The T cell receptor (beta chain) described here comes from a study of T cell responses to AZD1222 COVID-19 vaccine. Points from the study as a whole: Elevations in Spike-specific TCR breadth and depth followed administration of two AZD1222 doses.

Notes on this clone: What it binds is unknown.

TCRdb's copy holds only in-frame clones and misses some; the assay was immunoSEQ multiplex PCR. The data hold approximately 140,000 clones, with over 75% observed a single time. The CDR3 contains 19 residues. Trimming took off 0 bases at V and 0 bases at J, with 18 bases between the two ends. The V gene's germline CDR1 is MGHRA and CDR2 YSYEKL. This sample comprised peripheral blood, obtained 28 days after the second AZD1222 dose. The V gene is TRBV4-1, the J gene TRBJ2-1; D may be TRBD2 (5 bases). This receptor was identified in an adult who received the AZD1222 COVID-19 vaccine. The CDR3 spells CASSQDQSAGVSSYNEQFF. The CDR3 DNA follows: TGCGCCAGCAGCCAAGATCAATCGGCGGGCGTGAGCTCCTACAATGAGCAGTTCTTC.